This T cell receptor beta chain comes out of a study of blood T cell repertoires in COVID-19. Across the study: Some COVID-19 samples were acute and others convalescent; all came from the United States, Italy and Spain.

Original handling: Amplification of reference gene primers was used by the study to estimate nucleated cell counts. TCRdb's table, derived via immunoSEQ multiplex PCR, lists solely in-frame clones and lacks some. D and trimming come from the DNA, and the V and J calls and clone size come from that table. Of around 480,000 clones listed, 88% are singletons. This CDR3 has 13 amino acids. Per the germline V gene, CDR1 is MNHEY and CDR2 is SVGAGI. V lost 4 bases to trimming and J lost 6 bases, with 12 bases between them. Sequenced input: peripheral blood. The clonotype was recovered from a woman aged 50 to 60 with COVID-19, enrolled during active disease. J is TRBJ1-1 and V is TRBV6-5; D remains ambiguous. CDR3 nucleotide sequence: TGTGCCAGCAGTTTTGCGAGGGCATCTGAAGCTTTCTTT. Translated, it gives CASSFARASEAFF.